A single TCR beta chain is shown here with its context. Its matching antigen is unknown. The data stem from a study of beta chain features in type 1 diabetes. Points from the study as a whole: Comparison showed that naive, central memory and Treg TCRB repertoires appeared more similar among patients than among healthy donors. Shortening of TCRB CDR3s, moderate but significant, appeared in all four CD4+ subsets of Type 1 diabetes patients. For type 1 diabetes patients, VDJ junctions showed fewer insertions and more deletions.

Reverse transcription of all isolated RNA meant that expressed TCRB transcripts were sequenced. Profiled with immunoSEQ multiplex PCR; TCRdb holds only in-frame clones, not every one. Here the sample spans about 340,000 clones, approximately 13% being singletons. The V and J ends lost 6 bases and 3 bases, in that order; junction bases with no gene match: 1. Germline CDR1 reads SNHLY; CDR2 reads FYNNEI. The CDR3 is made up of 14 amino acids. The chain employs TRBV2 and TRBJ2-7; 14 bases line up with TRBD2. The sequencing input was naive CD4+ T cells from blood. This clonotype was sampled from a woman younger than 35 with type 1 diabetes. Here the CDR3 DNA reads TGTGCCAGCAGCGGGACTAGCGGGAGCTACGAGCAGTACTTC. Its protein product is CASSGTSGSYEQYF. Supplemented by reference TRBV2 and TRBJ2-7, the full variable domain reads EPEVTQTPSHQVTQMGQEVILRCVPISNHLYFYWYRQILGQKVEFLVSFYNNEISEKSEIFDDQFSVERPDGSNFTLKIRSTKLEDSAMYFCASSGTSGSYEQYFGPGTRLTVT.